This passage covers 3 T cell receptor beta chains from one sample sequenced in a study of blood T cell repertoires in COVID-19 (dated by TCRdb to 2018 to 2020). Receptors were amplified or captured by the immunoSEQ multiplex PCR assay. Held by TCRdb, this immuneACCESS table contains in-frame sequences only and omits some clones. Under half of the omission traces to an unresolved V gene where checked; the cause of the rest is unknown. A total of 100,000 to 150,000 clones appear in this sample, roughly 84% of them only once. About a sixth of the sample is held by the ten biggest clonotypes. Sequencing was performed on peripheral blood. Every receptor here comes from a woman of 80 years or more with acute or convalescent COVID-19.

The V gene is TRBV18, the J gene TRBJ2-7, with a weak D call TRBD1 (6 bases). The CDR3 covers 14 residues. Trimming took off 5 bases at V and 4 bases at J, with 15 bases between the two ends. Germline CDR1 KGHSH, CDR2 LQKENI. This CDR3 reads CASSTSRQEYEQYF. The DNA for the CDR3 is TGTGCCAGCTCAACCTCTCGACAGGAGTACGAGCAGTACTTC.

Details on this clone: At the DNA level, this CDR3 is encoded by other sequences in the same sample as well. The rearrangement links TRBV5-4 to TRBJ1-4; D is perhaps TRBD1 (5 bases). CDR1 and CDR2 (germline): SGHNT, YYREEE (reference sequence). The CDR3 runs 16 residues. V lost 1 base and J lost 0, with 10 bases in between. This chain's CDR3 is CASSLTGDATNEKLFF. For the CDR3, the DNA is TGTGCCAGCAGCTTGACAGGTGACGCAACTAATGAAAAACTGTTTTTT.

V usage is TRBV19 and J usage is TRBJ1-6; D uncertain. Trimming shortened V by 6 bases and J by 8 bases, and 23 bases separated the two germline ends. The CDR3 is made up of 17 amino acids. Per the germline V gene, CDR1 is LNHDA and CDR2 is SQIVND (reference sequence). The CDR3 bases are TGTGCCAGTAGCACCTCGCGGGTGCCAGGAACGGATTCACCCCTCCACTTT. Translation: CASSTSRVPGTDSPLHF.